The 6 T cell receptor beta chains in this list originate from one sample, sequenced in a study of molecular identifiers for immune sequencing clone quantification. Using its own MiXCR run on the PCR reads, TCRdb lists one record per CDR3 protein. This sample has about 320,000 distinct CDR3 sequences, with about a fifth found just once. Source material: naive CD8+ T cells from blood, with Jurkat cell RNA spiked in. Subset denoted: FACS-sorted CD8+CD4-CCR7+CD45RA+ naive T cells. Every receptor here comes from a human donor in good health. Some libraries in this study had Jurkat cell RNA spiked in.

This clonotype was seen repeatedly, ten times or more. V gene TRBV4-1 combines with J gene TRBJ1-1; no definite D call. This CDR3 has 15 amino acids. The germline V gene encodes CDR1 MGHRA and CDR2 YSYEKL. Trimming left V 1 base short and J 1 base short, with 10 bases between. The DNA of the CDR3 is TGCGCCAGCAGCCAAGTCCCAGGAGAGAACACTGAAGCTTTCTTT. It translates to CASSQVPGENTEAFF.

The CDR3 DNA follows: TGTGCCACCAGTGGTGAACAGGAGGGACAGCCCCAGCATTTT. Residues: CATSGEQEGQPQHF. The V and J genes are TRBV24-1 and TRBJ1-5; D perhaps matches TRBD1 (5 bases). The CDR3 loop spans 14 amino acids. Germline loops: CDR1 KGHDR, CDR2 SFDVKD. Trimming took 5 bases from V and 7 from J, leaving 14 bases between them.

This clonotype has at least ten counts. J is TRBJ1-1 and V is TRBV25-1; weak D call: TRBD1 (6 bases). Germline V lookup: CDR1 MGHDK, CDR2 SYGVNS. V lost 4 bases to trimming and J lost 3 bases, with 9 bases between them. The CDR3 loop spans 13 amino acids. The CDR3 nucleotides read TGTGCCAGCAGTGTCTCAGGGGACACTGAAGCTTTCTTT. Encoded protein: CASSVSGDTEAFF.

This clonotype was detected ten times or more. The rearrangement uses TRBV7-6 and TRBJ2-7; the match to TRBD2 covers 7 bases. J gave up 1 base and V 5 bases, and 11 bases lay outside the gene matches. The CDR3 runs 16 residues. CDR1 is SGHVS and CDR2 is FNYEAQ in the germline V gene. The CDR3 region has the DNA TGTGCCAGCAGCCCTGGCTGGGGTAGCGGGTCCTACGAGCAGTACTTC. Translated: CASSPGWGSGSYEQYF.

In regard to this clonotype: Because the CDR3 is missing its conserved closing phenylalanine or tryptophan, this is likely a read error. CDR3 nucleotides: TGTGCCAGCAGCTCTAAGGATTCCTACGAGCAGTACCTC. Translation gives CASSSKDSYEQYL. The chain uses TRBV7-6 and TRBJ2-7; D gene uncertain. The CDR3 contains 13 residues. V was pared by 4 bases and J by 1 base, with 8 bases between. Germline values: CDR1 SGHVS, CDR2 FNYEAQ.

For this clonotype: This may be a read error: a much more frequent sequence differs by one nucleotide. The conserved phenylalanine or tryptophan normally closing the CDR3 is absent here, so this likely arose from a read error. The rearrangement links TRBV4-1 to TRBJ2-7; TRBD1 matches at 9 bases. The CDR3 covers 15 residues. V lost 4 bases to trimming and J lost 5 bases; unmatched junction nucleotides: 9. The germline V gene has CDR1 MGHRA and CDR2 YSYEKL. CDR3 sequence reads: CASSLSGTGFHEQYL. In DNA, the CDR3 is TGCGCCAGCAGCCTCTCCGGGACAGGGTTCCACGAGCAGTACCTC.